Presented here are 21 T cell receptor beta chains from one specimen sequenced in a study of T-cell memory formation after mild COVID-19. Via MiXCR, TCRdb re-called the 5' RACE reads, giving one row per CDR3 protein. The table shows roughly 600,000 distinct CDR3 sequences, with more than 15% occurring only once. Sequencing was done on a sample of PBMCs or a T cell subset sorted from them (not recorded which). These receptors were obtained from an adult woman who had mild COVID-19 (a few samples of this study predate the infection). Cell type and time point are not known.

This clonotype was found a few times. The chain employs TRBV20-1 and TRBJ2-3, with TRBD2 matching over 12 bases. Trimming removed 5 bases from V and 4 bases from J; junction bases left unmatched: 10. The CDR3 extends over 16 amino acids. Germline-derived CDR1 and CDR2 are DFQATT and SNEGSKA (reference sequence). CDR3 region: CSAATLAGGPADTQYF. The CDR3 bases are TGCAGTGCTGCGACCCTAGCGGGGGGGCCCGCAGATACGCAGTATTTT.

This clonotype was seen more than once but under ten times. The genes are TRBV19 and TRBJ2-3, with 9 positions matching TRBD2. Germline lookup yields CDR1 LNHDA and CDR2 SQIVND (reference sequence). The V segment lost 8 bases and the J segment 3 bases; nucleotides outside the gene matches: 6. There are 14 residues in the CDR3. The chain's CDR3 is CASCSGSSTDTQYF. CDR3 DNA sequence: TGTGCCAGTTGTAGCGGGAGCAGTACAGATACGCAGTATTTT.

There are a few counts of this clonotype. This clone may be a read error of a much larger clone one base away. The V call is TRBV3-1, the J call TRBJ2-2; no clear D gene. The germline CDR1 and CDR2 sequences are LGHDT and YNNKEL (reference sequence). The V gene lost 3 bases and the J gene lost 6 bases, with 2 bases spanning the gap. The CDR3 has 11 residues. For the CDR3, the DNA is TGTGCCAGCAGCCACTCCGGGGAGCTGTTTTTT. As protein: CASSHSGELFF.

The chain couples TRBV10-3 to TRBJ1-3; TRBD1 might be the D (5 bases). Between the trimmed V and J ends, which lost 10 bases and 2 bases, there was a span of 12 bases. Germline CDR1 reads ENHRY; CDR2 reads SYGVKD. This CDR3 region has 13 residues. As DNA, the CDR3 is TGTGCCAGCCTGGGACTGGCTGGAAACACCATATATTTT. Its protein product is CASLGLAGNTIYF.

The chain is built from TRBV3-1 and TRBJ2-6; D remains ambiguous. Trimming shortened V by 0 bases and J by 3 bases, and 6 bases separated the two germline ends. The CDR3 loop spans 15 amino acids. In germline, CDR1 is LGHDT, CDR2 YNNKEL (reference sequence). For the CDR3, the DNA is TGTGCCAGCAGCCAAGAGTCAGTTGGGGCCAACGTCCTGACTTTC. The encoded protein is CASSQESVGANVLTF.

The sample holds a few counts of this clonotype. V and J are TRBV7-8 and TRBJ2-1, with 8 positions matching TRBD2. This CDR3 has 16 residues. V lost 5 bases and J lost 0; bases outside the gene matches: 6. Germline V CDR1 and CDR2: SGHVS, FQNEAQ. Here the CDR3 reads CASSASGSLSYNEQFF. CDR3 nucleotide sequence: TGTGCCAGCAGCGCAAGCGGGAGCCTCTCCTACAATGAGCAGTTCTTC.

This chain connects TRBV6-6 to TRBJ1-1; D is perhaps TRBD1 (6 bases). CDR1 is MNHNY and CDR2 is SVGAGI in the germline V gene (reference sequence). There are 16 residues in the CDR3. V dropped 1 base and J dropped 3 bases, with 15 bases sitting between them. CDR3 nucleotides: TGTGCCAGCAGTTACTTCGGGGGGCGCCGGGACACTGAAGCTTTCTTT. The encoded protein is CASSYFGGRRDTEAFF.

V and J are TRBV6-5 and TRBJ2-5; TRBD1 matches 8 bases. V shed 4 bases, J shed 6 bases, and the junction held 10 bases outside the gene matches. Germline V lookup: CDR1 MNHEY, CDR2 SVGAGI. The CDR3 is 15 residues long. CDR3 region: CASSSAGGAGKTQYF. The CDR3 bases are TGTGCCAGCAGTTCGGCAGGGGGCGCGGGAAAGACCCAGTACTTC.

V and J are TRBV29-1 and TRBJ1-1; D is ambiguous. V was shortened by 6 bases and J by 1 base, with 9 bases between the two germline ends. Germline V CDR1 and CDR2: SQVTM, ANQGSEA. There are 12 residues in the CDR3. The chain's CDR3 is CSVPWANTEAFF. The CDR3 nucleotides read TGCAGCGTCCCCTGGGCGAACACTGAAGCTTTCTTT.

This chain connects TRBV20-1 to TRBJ2-7; TRBD1 agrees at 11 bases. This CDR3 is built from 14 residues. The V and J ends lost 6 bases and 5 bases, in that order; junction bases with no gene match: 9. The germline V gene has CDR1 DFQATT and CDR2 SNEGSKA (reference sequence). This CDR3 reads CSAPAGQGAHEQYF. In nucleotides, the CDR3 is TGCAGTGCCCCCGCAGGACAGGGGGCTCACGAGCAGTACTTC.

The chain recombines TRBV7-2 with TRBJ1-6; D uncertain. V lost 5 bases and J lost 10, with 9 bases in between. This CDR3 has 12 amino acids. Germline V gene data show CDR1 as SGHTA and CDR2 as FQGNSA. The CDR3 region has the DNA TGTGCCAGCAGCCAAATGGGGTCACCCCTCCACTTT. Amino acids: CASSQMGSPLHF.

This clonotype was detected a few times. The chain has TRBV7-9 and TRBJ2-2; TRBD2 aligns across 10 bases. V dropped 4 bases and J dropped 6; count of bases not matched to a gene: 8. CDR3 length: 16 residues. Germline lookup yields CDR1 SEHNR and CDR2 FQNEAQ (reference sequence). Here the CDR3 DNA reads TGTGCCAGCAGCTCCGTCCCTAGCGGGAGACCCGGGGAGCTGTTTTTT. Its protein product is CASSSVPSGRPGELFF.

This clonotype was observed a handful of times. The rearrangement joins TRBV24-1 to TRBJ2-2; D perhaps matches TRBD1 (6 bases). This CDR3 is built from 15 residues. V was cut by 3 bases and J by 2 bases, with 9 bases left in between. Germline lookup yields CDR1 KGHDR and CDR2 SFDVKD. The CDR3 loop is CATSDGQTNTGELFF. CDR3 nucleotides: TGTGCCACCAGTGATGGACAGACTAACACCGGGGAGCTGTTTTTT.

The chain has TRBV18 and TRBJ2-7, with a possible D match to TRBD1 (6 bases). The CDR3 loop spans 13 amino acids. V dropped 0 bases and J dropped 4 bases, with 7 bases sitting between them. Per germline, CDR1 KGHSH and CDR2 LQKENI. This chain's CDR3 is CASSPPQGYEQYF. The CDR3 nucleotides read TGTGCCAGCTCACCACCGCAGGGGTACGAGCAGTACTTC. Variable domain in full (rest from reference TRBV18 and TRBJ2-7): NAGVMQNPRHLVRRRGQEARLRCSPMKGHSHVYWYRQLPEEGLKFMVYLQKENIIDESGMPKERFSAEFPKEGPSILRIQQVVRGDSAAYFCASSPPQGYEQYFGPGTRLTVT.

This clonotype was counted only a few times. This chain links TRBV11-2 with TRBJ1-1, with 9 bases lining up with TRBD1. CDR3 length: 15 amino acids. V shed 6 bases, J shed 1 base, and the junction held 6 bases outside the gene matches. Germline CDR1 and CDR2: SGHAT and FQNNGV. CDR3 residues: CASRYRGHWNTEAFF. The DNA for the CDR3 is TGTGCCAGCAGATACAGGGGGCATTGGAACACTGAAGCTTTCTTT.

The chain is built from TRBV30 and TRBJ2-6; D ambiguous. Trimming took 1 base from V and 2 from J, leaving 9 bases between them. This CDR3 spans 15 amino acids. CDR1 is GTSNPN and CDR2 is SVGIG in the germline V gene (reference sequence). The CDR3 DNA reads TGTGCCTGGAGTGGAGAATACGCTGGGGCCAACGTCCTGACTTTC. Its protein is CAWSGEYAGANVLTF.

This rearrangement joins TRBV7-9 to TRBJ2-3, with 11 bases identical to TRBD2. This CDR3 is built from 17 residues. The germline V gene encodes CDR1 SEHNR and CDR2 FQNEAQ (reference sequence). Losses at the gene ends were 5 bases for V and 0 bases for J; bases not matched to a gene: 7. In DNA form, the CDR3 reads TGTGCCAGCAGCCCCGGGACTAGCGGAATTAGCACAGATACGCAGTATTTT. Encoded protein: CASSPGTSGISTDTQYF. Based on the CDR3 plus reference TRBV7-9 and TRBJ2-3, the full variable domain is DTGVSQNPRHKITKRGQNVTFRCDPISEHNRLYWYRQTLGQGPEFLTYFQNEAQLEKSRLLSDRFSAERPKGSFSTLEIQRTEQGDSAMYLCASSPGTSGISTDTQYFGPGTRLTVL.

This clonotype occurred a few times. The V and J genes are TRBV7-6 and TRBJ1-1; D possibly corresponds to TRBD1 (6 bases). The V end was cut by 2 bases, the J end by 1 base, with 17 bases between. The CDR3 totals 17 residues. CDR1 and CDR2 from the germline V gene are SGHVS and FNYEAQ. The CDR3 spells CASSLSPFGGGNTEAFF. CDR3 sequence (DNA): TGTGCCAGCAGCTTATCGCCCTTTGGAGGGGGGAACACTGAAGCTTTCTTT.

This chain connects TRBV6-2 or TRBV6-3 to TRBJ2-7; the D gene is possibly TRBD2 (7 bases). Germline values: CDR1 MNHEY, CDR2 SVGEGT. The CDR3 spans 14 residues. V lost 0 bases and J lost 3, with 9 bases in between. The chain's CDR3 is CASSYSGGGYEQYF. The CDR3 nucleotides read TGTGCCAGCAGTTACTCGGGAGGGGGCTACGAGCAGTACTTC.

The table lists this clonotype with many counts. V usage is TRBV5-6 and J usage is TRBJ1-2; TRBD1 might be the D (6 bases). Trimming cost V 4 bases and J 0 bases, with 16 bases left between them. Per germline, CDR1 SGHDT and CDR2 YYEEEE. The CDR3 extends over 16 amino acids. This CDR3 reads CASSPAAAGANYGYTF. CDR3 bases: TGTGCCAGCAGCCCGGCGGCGGCAGGGGCTAACTATGGCTACACCTTC.

V gene TRBV7-9 combines with J gene TRBJ2-5, with 9 nucleotides matching TRBD2. Trimming took 5 bases from V and 4 from J; bases not matched to a gene: 14. Germline CDR1 reads SEHNR; CDR2 reads FQNEAQ (reference sequence). The length of the CDR3 is 17 residues. In nucleotides, the CDR3 is TGTGCCAGCAGCGAGCCTACACGAGCGGGGGGTGGAGAGACCCAGTACTTC. The encoded protein is CASSEPTRAGGGETQYF.